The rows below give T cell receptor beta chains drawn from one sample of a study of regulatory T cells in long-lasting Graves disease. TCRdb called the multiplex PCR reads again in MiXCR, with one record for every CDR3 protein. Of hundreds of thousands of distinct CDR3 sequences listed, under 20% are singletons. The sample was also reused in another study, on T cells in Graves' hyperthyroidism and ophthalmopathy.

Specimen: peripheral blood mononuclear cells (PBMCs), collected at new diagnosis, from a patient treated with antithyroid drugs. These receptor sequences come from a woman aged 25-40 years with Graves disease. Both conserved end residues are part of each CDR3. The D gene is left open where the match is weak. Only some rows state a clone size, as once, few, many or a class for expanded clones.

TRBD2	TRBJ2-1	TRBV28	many	CASRSPGTSGLYNEQFF	TGTGCCAGCAGATCACCCGGGACTAGCGGGTTATACAATGAGCAGTTCTTC
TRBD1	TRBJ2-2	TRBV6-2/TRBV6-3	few	CASSRQGAVTGELFF	TGTGCCAGCAGTCGACAGGGGGCAGTCACCGGGGAGCTGTTTTTT
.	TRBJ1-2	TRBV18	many	CASSPGADYGYTF	TGTGCCAGCTCGCCGGGCGCGGACTATGGCTACACCTTC
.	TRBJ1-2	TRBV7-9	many	CASSLGIGDSTNYGYTF	TGTGCCAGCTCCCTGGGGATAGGGGATTCAACTAACTATGGCTACACCTTC
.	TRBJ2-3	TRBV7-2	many	CASSKGLVVTDTQYF	TGTGCCAGCAGCAAGGGACTCGTTGTCACAGATACGCAGTATTTT
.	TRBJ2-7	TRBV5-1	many	CASSGTAVSRTAYEQYF	TGCGCCAGCAGCGGGACCGCTGTCAGTCGGACAGCCTACGAGCAGTACTTC
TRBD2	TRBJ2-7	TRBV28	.	CASSFIGTTPYEQYF	TGTGCCAGCAGTTTTATAGGGACTACCCCCTACGAGCAGTACTTC
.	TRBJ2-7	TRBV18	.	CASSPPRAISYEQYF	TGTGCCAGCTCACCCCCCAGGGCTATTTCCTACGAGCAGTACTTC
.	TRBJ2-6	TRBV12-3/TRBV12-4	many	CASSGSPGANVLTF	TGTGCCAGCAGCGGGAGCCCTGGGGCCAACGTCCTGACTTTC
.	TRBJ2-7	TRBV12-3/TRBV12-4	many	CASSLATHYEQYF	TGTGCCAGCAGTTTGGCCACTCACTACGAGCAGTACTTC
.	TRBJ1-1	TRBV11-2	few	CASSLDGRGRGTEAFF	TGTGCCAGCAGCTTAGATGGTAGGGGCAGGGGCACTGAAGCTTTCTTT
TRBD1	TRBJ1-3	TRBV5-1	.	CASSLWETGAGNTIYF	TGCGCCAGCAGCTTGTGGGAGACAGGGGCTGGAAACACCATATATTTT
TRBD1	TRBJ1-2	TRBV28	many	CASRRITGAYGYTF	TGTGCCAGCAGACGAATAACAGGGGCCTATGGCTACACCTTC
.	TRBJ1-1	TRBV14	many	CASSQGLPTEAFF	TGTGCCAGCAGCCAAGGGTTGCCTACTGAAGCTTTCTTT
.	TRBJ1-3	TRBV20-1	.	CSARTGSGRNTIYF	TGCAGTGCTAGAACAGGGAGCGGGAGAAACACCATATATTTT
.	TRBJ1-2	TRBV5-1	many	CASSLTGANYGYTF	TGCGCCAGCAGCTTAACAGGAGCTAACTATGGCTACACCTTC